This T cell receptor beta chain was captured by sequencing in a study of blood T cells in healthy people across ages. For the study at large: Capturing about one barcoded beta molecule per two T cells was achieved by template switching. Study conclusions and caveats: A strong correlation was found between TCR beta diversity and the percentage of naive T cells. Estimates of total diversity, which came from one million sequenced T cells, were considered to be underestimates.

This CDR3 has 14 amino acids. Germline V lookup: CDR1 MNHEY, CDR2 SMNVEV (reference sequence). Trimming shortened V by 4 bases and J by 4 bases, and 13 bases separated the two germline ends. Together with a sample-barcoded 5' primer, a J-beta primer mix was included in a second PCR lasting about 6 to 12 cycles. TCRdb re-called the 5' RACE reads with MiXCR, one entry per CDR3 protein. The sample includes about 1.4 million distinct CDR3 sequences, approximately 63% of them seen just once. In regard to this clonotype: Antigen unknown.

The clonotype originates from a man between 18 and 29 years old in good health. The sequenced sample was blood. This chain uses TRBV27 with TRBJ1-2; no clear D gene. The CDR3 is CASSSHKELYGYTF. The CDR3 region has the DNA TGTGCCAGCAGTTCTCACAAAGAACTCTATGGCTACACCTTC.